This is a list of T cell receptor beta chains from one sample in a study of tumor and adjacent non-tumor tissue in lung cancer. Using its own MiXCR run on the multiplex PCR reads, TCRdb lists one record per CDR3 protein. Among 60,000 to 85,000 distinct CDR3 sequences listed, around four fifths were seen once. The sequenced sample was lung tumor tissue. These receptors were taken from a man aged 60 to 69 with non-small cell lung cancer. Both conserved end residues are part of each CDR3. The D gene is left open where the match is weak. Rows may omit the clone size; those that give it use once, few, many or a size class.

clone_size d_call j_call v_call cdr3_nt cdr3_aa
- TRBD2 TRBJ2-4 TRBV5-1 TGCGCCAGCCGCGGTGGACTAGCGGGAGAAAACATTCAGTACTTC CASRGGLAGENIQYF
- TRBD1 TRBJ2-1 TRBV5-4 TGTGCCAGCAGCTGTTCTCCGGGACAGGTCCGCAATGAGCAGTTCTTC CASSCSPGQVRNEQFF
- - TRBJ2-3 TRBV29-1 TGCATTGTTGAAGTTGGGGGGACGACAGATACGCAGTATTTT CIVEVGGTTDTQYF
- - TRBJ1-5 TRBV6-5 TGTGTCAGCATCTCCATGCAGGGCGGAAATCAGCCCCAGCATTTT CVSISMQGGNQPQHF
- - TRBJ2-7 TRBV20-1 TGCAGTGCCTTAGCGGAGAATCCCTACGTGCAGTACTTC CSALAENPYVQYF
- TRBD2 TRBJ2-5 TRBV11-1 TGTGCCAGCAGATTAGCGGGACTAGCGGAGATCCAATACTTC CASRLAGLAEIQYF
many - TRBJ2-2 TRBV5-1 TGCGCCAGCAGCTTGGAACAAGACACCGGGGAGCTGTTTTTT CASSLEQDTGELFF
- - TRBJ2-2 TRBV6-2/TRBV6-3 TGCGCCAGCAGTTCGAGCTGGAGAAACACCGGGGAGCTGTTTTTT CASSSSWRNTGELFF
- TRBD2 TRBJ2-2 TRBV20-1 TGCAGTGATACTTTAGCGGGAGGGCCCGAGAACGGGGAGCTGTTTTTT CSDTLAGGPENGELFF
- - TRBJ2-2 TRBV20-1 TGCAGTACTCGAAGATGGACAGCAAACACCAAGGAGCTGTTTTTT CSTRRWTANTKELFF
- TRBD1 TRBJ2-4 TRBV29-1 TGCAGCGTTGAAGATGTGACAGGGAATATCATTCAGTACTTC CSVEDVTGNIIQYF
- - TRBJ2-7 TRBV6-2/TRBV6-3 TGTGACAGCAACCCAAGACTCTACGTGCAGTACTTC CDSNPRLYVQYF
- - TRBJ2-7 TRBV7-9 TGTGCCAGCAGCTCAGGTCAGCTCCCCTACGAGCTGTACTTC CASSSGQLPYELYF
- - TRBJ2-1 TRBV11-3 TGTGCCAGCAGCCTAGGGGGGGAGGACAATGAGCAGTTCTTC CASSLGGEDNEQFF
- - TRBJ2-3 TRBV12-3/TRBV12-4 TGTGCCAGCAGTTTAGGACCACGGGTTGATACGCAGTATTTT CASSLGPRVDTQYF
- - TRBJ2-4 TRBV6-1 TGTGGCAGTAGTGATATGGGCTACTTAAACATTCAGTATTTC CGSSDMGYLNIQYF
few - TRBJ2-7 TRBV6-5 TGTGCCAGCAGTTTAACAAGGTTGGGTGAGCAGTACTTC CASSLTRLGEQYF
- TRBD2 TRBJ2-6 TRBV10-3 TGTGCCATCAGAGAACATGAGATTAGCGGGGGGGACTCTGGGGCCAACGTCCTGACTTTC CAIREHEISGGDSGANVLTF
few - TRBJ2-1 TRBV20-1 TGCAGTGATAGAGGTCCGACGACAATAGAGCAGTTCTTC CSDRGPTTIEQFF
- TRBD1 TRBJ2-2 TRBV11-2 TGTGCCAGCACCCCAACAGGGGGGACCGGGGAGCTGTTTTTT CASTPTGGTGELFF
- - TRBJ2-5 TRBV29-1 TGCAGTGTTGTGATCCCAGAAGGGAAGACCCAGTACTTC CSVVIPEGKTQYF
few TRBD1 TRBJ2-3 TRBV29-1 TGCAGCGTCACAGGGGGCGGTACGCAGTTTTTT CSVTGGGTQFF
many - TRBJ1-5 TRBV6-2/TRBV6-3 TGTGCCAGCAGCCTATCATTGGCCCGACAGCCCCAGCATTTT CASSLSLARQPQHF
- TRBD2 TRBJ2-7 TRBV29-1 TGCAGCGTTGAGTCCAGCGGGGGACCTTACAAGCAGTACTTC CSVESSGGPYKQYF
few TRBD2 TRBJ2-3 TRBV28 TGTGCCAGCAATCCCGGACTAGCGGGAGGAGGAGATACGCAGTATTTT CASNPGLAGGGDTQYF
many - TRBJ1-6 TRBV12-3/TRBV12-4 TGTGCCAGCAACGGGCAGTTAAATTCACCCCTCCACTTT CASNGQLNSPLHF
- TRBD2 TRBJ2-2 TRBV20-1 TGCGGTGCTACTTTAGCGGGAGGGCCGGAGACAGGGAAGCTGTTTTTT CGATLAGGPETGKLFF
- TRBD2 TRBJ2-7 TRBV20-1 TGCAGTGCTAGAAGTCGCGGGACTAGATACTACGATCAGTACTTC CSARSRGTRYYDQYF
few - TRBJ2-3 TRBV5-6 TGTGCCAGCAGCTCCCAGACCACAGATATGCAGTACTTT CASSSQTTDMQYF
- - TRBJ2-1 TRBV29-1 TGCAGCGTTGAGAGGGGCAGAGTCTCCTACAATGAGCATTTCTTC CSVERGRVSYNEHFF
many - TRBJ2-7 TRBV5-1 TGCGCCAGCAGCCGTCGTGGAAGCTCTGGCGAGCAGTACTTC CASSRRGSSGEQYF
- - TRBJ2-7 TRBV6-6 TGTGGCAGCAGTTACCTTCAACCCAATTCCTACGAGCAGTACTTC CGSSYLQPNSYEQYF
- - TRBJ1-2 TRBV20-1 TGCAGTGCTAGACCTCAACAGGGTCGCCATGGTTACACCTTC CSARPQQGRHGYTF
many TRBD1 TRBJ2-1 TRBV5-1 TGCGCCAGCAGCTTGGGGGGACAGGGGGCGGGAGAGCAGTTCTTC CASSLGGQGAGEQFF
- TRBD1 TRBJ2-3 TRBV12-3/TRBV12-4 TGTGCCAGCGATAGAGACAGGGCCTATACGCAGTATTTT CASDRDRAYTQYF
- TRBD1 TRBJ2-7 TRBV6-4 TGTACCAGGGGACAGGGGGCGATGTACGAGCAGTACTTC CTRGQGAMYEQYF
- TRBD2 TRBJ2-1 TRBV6-1 TGTGTCAGCAGTGACCTAGCGGGAGGGCCGTTTTATGAGAAGTTCTTC CVSSDLAGGPFYEKFF
many TRBD2 TRBJ2-7 TRBV6-5 TGTGCCAGCAGTTTTCAGACTAGCGGGAGCTACGAGCAGTACTTC CASSFQTSGSYEQYF
- - TRBJ1-5 TRBV6-1 TGTGCCAGAAGTGAAGCAGGGCCTCGGGAAGAACAGCATTTT CARSEAGPREEQHF
- - TRBJ1-1 TRBV6-2/TRBV6-3 TGTGCCAGCACTCCGGACTTGCCTGAAGCTTTCTTT CASTPDLPEAFF
- - TRBJ2-5 TRBV24-1 TGTGCCAACAGTGGACAAGACAATCAACAGACCCAGTACTTC CANSGQDNQQTQYF
once - TRBJ1-1 TRBV6-1 TGTGCGAGCAGCCCGGAATTTTGGAGGGTGAACTCTGAAGCCTTCTTT CASSPEFWRVNSEAFF
- - TRBJ2-3 TRBV10-3 TGTGCCATCGGGCTAGTAGGAGTCCAAGATACGCAGTATTTT CAIGLVGVQDTQYF
few TRBD1 TRBJ1-5 TRBV11-1 TGTGCCAGCAGTCCCGGGACAGGGATCACAGCTACGCAGCATTTT CASSPGTGITATQHF
once - TRBJ2-5 TRBV29-1 TGTGGCGTAGCGGACAGATACCAAGAGACCCATTACTTC CGVADRYQETHYF